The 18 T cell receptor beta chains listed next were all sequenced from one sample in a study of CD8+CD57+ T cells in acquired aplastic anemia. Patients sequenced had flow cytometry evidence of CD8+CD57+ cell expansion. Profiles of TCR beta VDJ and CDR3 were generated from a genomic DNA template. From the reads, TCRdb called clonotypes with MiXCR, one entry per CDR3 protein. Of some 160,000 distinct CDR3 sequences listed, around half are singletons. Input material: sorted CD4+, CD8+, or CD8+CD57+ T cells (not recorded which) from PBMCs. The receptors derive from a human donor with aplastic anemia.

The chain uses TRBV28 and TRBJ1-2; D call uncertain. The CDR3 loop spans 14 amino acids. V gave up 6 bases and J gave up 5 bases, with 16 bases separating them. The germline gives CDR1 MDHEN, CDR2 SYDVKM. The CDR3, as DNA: TGTGCCAGCAGCTCTGATCGGCTAAAATATGGCTACACCTTC. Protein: CASSSDRLKYGYTF.

The CDR3 nucleotides are TGCAGCGTTGCCTTAAGAGGTGGGACTGAAGCTTTCTTT. Translating it yields CSVALRGGTEAFF. The rearrangement uses TRBV29-1 and TRBJ1-1; D not certain. CDR3 length: 13 residues. V was trimmed by 4 bases and J by 5 bases, leaving 14 bases between them. Per germline, CDR1 SQVTM and CDR2 ANQGSEA.

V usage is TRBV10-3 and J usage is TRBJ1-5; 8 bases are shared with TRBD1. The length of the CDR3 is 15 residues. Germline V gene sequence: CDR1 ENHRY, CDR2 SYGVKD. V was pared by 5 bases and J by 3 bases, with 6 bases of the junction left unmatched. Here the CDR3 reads CAISPDRAHNQPQHF. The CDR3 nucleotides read TGTGCCATCAGTCCGGACAGGGCGCACAATCAGCCCCAGCATTTT.

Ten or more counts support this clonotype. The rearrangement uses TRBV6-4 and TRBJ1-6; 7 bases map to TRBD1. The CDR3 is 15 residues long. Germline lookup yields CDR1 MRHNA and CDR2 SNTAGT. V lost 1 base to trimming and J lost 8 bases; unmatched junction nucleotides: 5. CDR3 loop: CASSDFQGEDSPLHF. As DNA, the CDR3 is TGTGCCAGCAGTGACTTTCAGGGGGAAGATTCACCCCTCCACTTT.

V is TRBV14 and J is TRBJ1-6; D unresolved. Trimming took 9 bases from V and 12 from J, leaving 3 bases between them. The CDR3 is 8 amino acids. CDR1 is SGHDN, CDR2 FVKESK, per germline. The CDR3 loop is CASGPLHF. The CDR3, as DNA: TGTGCCAGTGGACCCCTCCACTTT.

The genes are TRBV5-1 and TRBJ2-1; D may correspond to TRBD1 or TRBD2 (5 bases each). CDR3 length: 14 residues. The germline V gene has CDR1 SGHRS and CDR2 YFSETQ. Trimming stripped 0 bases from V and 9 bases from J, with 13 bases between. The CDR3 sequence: CASSLDRFGGEQFF. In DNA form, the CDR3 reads TGCGCCAGCAGCTTGGACCGATTTGGGGGTGAGCAGTTCTTC.

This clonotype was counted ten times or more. DNA of the CDR3: TGCAGTGCTAGAGCCGAACTAGCGGGAGTCAAGCAGTACTTC. It specifies CSARAELAGVKQYF. This chain joins TRBV20-1 and TRBJ2-7; 11 bases are a match to TRBD2. The junction had 7 bases not matched to a gene; V was cut back by 1 base and J by 8 bases. CDR3 size: 14 residues. Per the germline V gene, CDR1 is DFQATT and CDR2 is SNEGSKA (reference sequence).

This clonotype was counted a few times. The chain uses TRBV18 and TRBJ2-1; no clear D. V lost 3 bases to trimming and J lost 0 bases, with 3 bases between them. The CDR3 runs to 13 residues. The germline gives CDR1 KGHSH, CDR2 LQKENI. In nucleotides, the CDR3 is TGTGCCAGCTCACCGGTCTCCTACAATGAGCAGTTCTTC. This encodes CASSPVSYNEQFF.

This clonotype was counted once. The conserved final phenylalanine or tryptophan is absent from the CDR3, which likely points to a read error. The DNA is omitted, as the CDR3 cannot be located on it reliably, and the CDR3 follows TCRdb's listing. CDR3 in amino acids: CASRDGCR. This chain joins TRBV5-1 and TRBJ2-1. The CDR3 spans 8 amino acids, including both terminal residues. Germline V gives CDR1 SGHRS, CDR2 YFSETQ.

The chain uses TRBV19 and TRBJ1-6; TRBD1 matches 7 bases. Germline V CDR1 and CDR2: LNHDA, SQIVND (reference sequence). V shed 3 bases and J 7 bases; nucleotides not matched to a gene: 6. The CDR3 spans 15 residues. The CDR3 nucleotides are TGTGCCAGTAGTATCGGTGACAGGGCCAATTCACCCCTCCACTTT. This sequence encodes CASSIGDRANSPLHF.

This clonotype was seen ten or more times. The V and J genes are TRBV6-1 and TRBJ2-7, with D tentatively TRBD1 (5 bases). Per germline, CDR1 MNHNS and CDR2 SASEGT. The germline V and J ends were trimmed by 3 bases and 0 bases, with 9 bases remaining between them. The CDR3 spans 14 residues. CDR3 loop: CASSETASSYEQYF. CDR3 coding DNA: TGTGCCAGCAGTGAGACAGCTTCCTCCTACGAGCAGTACTTC.

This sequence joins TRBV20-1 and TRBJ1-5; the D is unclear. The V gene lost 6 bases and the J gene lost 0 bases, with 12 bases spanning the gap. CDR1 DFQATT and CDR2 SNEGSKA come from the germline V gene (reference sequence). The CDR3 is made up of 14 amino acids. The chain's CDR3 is CSAPGGGSNQPQHF. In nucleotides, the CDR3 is TGCAGTGCCCCGGGCGGAGGTAGCAATCAGCCCCAGCATTTT.

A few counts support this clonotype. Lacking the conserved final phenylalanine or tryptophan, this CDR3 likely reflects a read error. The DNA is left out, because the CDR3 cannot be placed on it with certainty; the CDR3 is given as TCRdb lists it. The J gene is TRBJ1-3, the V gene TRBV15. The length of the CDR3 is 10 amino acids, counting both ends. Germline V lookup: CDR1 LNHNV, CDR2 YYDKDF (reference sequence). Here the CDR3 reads CATSERDVDT.

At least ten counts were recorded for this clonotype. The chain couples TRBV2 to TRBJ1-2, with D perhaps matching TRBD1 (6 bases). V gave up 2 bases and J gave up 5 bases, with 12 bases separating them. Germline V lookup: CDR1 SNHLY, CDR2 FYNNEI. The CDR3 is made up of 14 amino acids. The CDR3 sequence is CASSEMGAGYGYTF. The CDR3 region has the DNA TGTGCCAGCAGTGAAATGGGGGCGGGGTATGGCTACACCTTC.

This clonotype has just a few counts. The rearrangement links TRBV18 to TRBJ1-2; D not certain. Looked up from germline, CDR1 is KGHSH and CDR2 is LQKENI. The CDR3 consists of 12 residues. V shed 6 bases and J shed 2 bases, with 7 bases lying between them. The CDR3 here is CASSAPNYGYTF. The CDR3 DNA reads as TGTGCCAGCTCCGCGCCGAACTATGGCTACACCTTC.

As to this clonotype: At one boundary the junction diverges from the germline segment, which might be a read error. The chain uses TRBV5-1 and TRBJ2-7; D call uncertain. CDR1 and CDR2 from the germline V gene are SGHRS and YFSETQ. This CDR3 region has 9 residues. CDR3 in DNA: TGCGCCAGCAGCTTGGACTGGCACTTC. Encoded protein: CASSLDWHF.

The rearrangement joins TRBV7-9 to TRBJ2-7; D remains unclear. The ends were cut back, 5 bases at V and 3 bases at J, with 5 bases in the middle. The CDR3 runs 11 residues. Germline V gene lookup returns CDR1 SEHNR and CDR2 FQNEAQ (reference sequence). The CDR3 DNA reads TGTGCCAGCAGCACGGACTACGAGCAGTACTTC. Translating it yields CASSTDYEQYF.

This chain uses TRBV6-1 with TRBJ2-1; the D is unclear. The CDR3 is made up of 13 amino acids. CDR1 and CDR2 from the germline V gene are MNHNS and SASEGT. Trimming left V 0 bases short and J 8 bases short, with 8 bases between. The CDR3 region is CASSEALRDEQFF. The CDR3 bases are TGTGCCAGCAGTGAAGCCCTTAGGGATGAGCAGTTCTTC.